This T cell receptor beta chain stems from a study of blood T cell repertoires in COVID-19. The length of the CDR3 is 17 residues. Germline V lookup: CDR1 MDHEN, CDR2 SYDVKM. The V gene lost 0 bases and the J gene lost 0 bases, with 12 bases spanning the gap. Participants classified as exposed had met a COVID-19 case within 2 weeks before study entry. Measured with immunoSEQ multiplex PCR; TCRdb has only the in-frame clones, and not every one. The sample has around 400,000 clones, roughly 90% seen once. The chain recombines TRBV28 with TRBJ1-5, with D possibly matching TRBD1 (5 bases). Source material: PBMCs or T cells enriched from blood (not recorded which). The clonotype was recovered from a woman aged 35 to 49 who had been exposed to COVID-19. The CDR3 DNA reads TGTGCCAGCAGTTTATGGCTTGGGGGGTATAGCAATCAGCCCCAGCATTTT. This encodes CASSLWLGGYSNQPQHF.